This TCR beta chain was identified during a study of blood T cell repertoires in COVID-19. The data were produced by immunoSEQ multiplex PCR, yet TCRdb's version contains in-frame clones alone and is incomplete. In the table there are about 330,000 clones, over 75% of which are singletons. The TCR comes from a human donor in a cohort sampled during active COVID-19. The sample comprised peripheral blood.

The CDR3 region has the DNA TGTGCCAGCAGCTTTGACAGGGACACTGAAGCTTTCTTT. Residues: CASSFDRDTEAFF. The chain joins TRBV7-2 to TRBJ1-1; 7 bases match TRBD1. Germline lookup yields CDR1 SGHTA and CDR2 FQGNSA. With 3 bases clipped from V and 3 bases from J, the junction kept 1 base outside the gene matches. This CDR3 is built from 13 residues.